The entry that follows covers one T cell receptor (beta chain) sequence. Seattle researchers signed up patients amid active infection and tracked them longitudinally. The data belong to a study of blood T cell repertoires in COVID-19. Background on the study: Samples of COVID-19 (acute and convalescent) were obtained from the United States, Italy and Spain. PBMCs, B-cell-depleted T cells, or T cells provided the cDNA or gDNA that made up the material.

Original data processing: Nucleated cell counts were estimated from reference gene primer amplification. Assay: immunoSEQ multiplex PCR; the TCRdb copy retains only in-frame clones and omits some. The DNA was the basis for D and trimming; V, J and clone size are from that table. Altogether nearly 200,000 clones are present, approximately 86% being singletons, with the ten largest covering approximately 0.9%. The source is a man aged 55 to 70 with COVID-19, enrolled during active disease. Specimen: peripheral blood.

The CDR3 coding sequence is TGTGCCAGCAGCTTCAGTACTGAAGCTTTCTTT. Amino acids: CASSFSTEAFF. This sequence joins TRBV7-9 and TRBJ1-1; unclear D gene. Trimming shortened V by 3 bases and J by 5 bases, and 4 bases separated the two germline ends. The CDR3 has 11 amino acids. Germline V CDR1 and CDR2: SEHNR, FQNEAQ (reference sequence).